The sequence of this T cell receptor (beta chain) was determined in a study of spatial heterogeneity in lung cancer. Study findings and constraints: Higher tumor mutation counts went along with higher counts of expanded intratumoral alpha and beta TCRs.

CDR1 is MNHNS and CDR2 is SASEGT in the germline V gene. The CDR3 has 17 residues. Between the trimmed V and J ends, which lost 4 bases and 3 bases, there was a span of 20 bases. On each TCR cDNA molecule, a unique molecular identifier was present. Using its own MiXCR run on the 5' RACE reads, TCRdb lists one record per CDR3 protein. In the table there are 6,500 to 9,500 distinct CDR3 sequences, around 12% of which are singletons. Time point noted: sample taken at primary tumor resection. Extraction of whole RNA from tumor, nontumor lung or frozen PBMC preceded unsorted sequencing. This clonotype appeared many times. Its target is unknown. This beta chain is an unintended read in a library built for alpha chains; its size means little.

Sequencing used lung tumor tissue, obtained at surgery. The chain joins TRBV6-1 to TRBJ2-3, with TRBD1 as a possible D gene (6 bases). This receptor was identified in a male donor with early-stage non-small cell lung cancer. CDR3 residues: CASSAKGGAIPTDTQYF. The CDR3 bases are TGTGCCAGCAGTGCCAAAGGGGGAGCGATCCCTACAGATACGCAGTATTTT.